One and the same sample provided the 22 T cell receptor beta chains below, sequenced in a study of T cell changes during pregnancy in multiple sclerosis. Repertoires were generated with immunoSEQ multiplex PCR, while TCRdb's copy carries only in-frame clones and drops some. The table shows roughly 64,000 clones, with 80% to 95% occurring only once. Sequences were derived from peripheral blood, sampled in the second trimester of pregnancy. The source of these receptors is a female donor with multiple sclerosis, enrolled in a pregnancy study.

The chain carries TRBV4-1 and TRBJ1-2; D is possibly TRBD1 (6 bases). The CDR3 consists of 15 residues. V lost 0 bases to trimming and J lost 8 bases, with 16 bases between them. Germline V CDR1 and CDR2: MGHRA, YSYEKL. CDR3 nucleotides: TGCGCCAGCAGCCAAGAAGGCCAGGGGCTGGGGGGCTACACCTTC. This codes for CASSQEGQGLGGYTF.

This chain links TRBV6-1 with TRBJ2-3, with 7 bases lining up with TRBD2. Germline values: CDR1 MNHNS, CDR2 SASEGT. The CDR3 totals 15 residues. V dropped 2 bases and J dropped 5; count of bases not matched to a gene: 7. The CDR3: CASSELGGSQDTQYF. CDR3 bases: TGTGCCAGCAGTGAACTGGGAGGGAGCCAAGATACGCAGTATTTT.

The rearrangement joins TRBV9 to TRBJ1-5; D might be TRBD1 (5 bases). The ends were cut back, 0 bases at V and 7 bases at J, with 14 bases in the middle. The CDR3 has 15 residues. The V gene's germline CDR1 is SGDLS and CDR2 YYNGEE. CDR3 DNA sequence: TGTGCCAGCAGCGTAGGGGGGGTCGATTCACAGCCCCAGCATTTT. Its protein product is CASSVGGVDSQPQHF.

This chain joins TRBV19 and TRBJ2-2; 9 bases are a match to TRBD1. With 5 bases clipped from V and 3 bases from J, the junction kept 1 base outside the gene matches. Germline V lookup: CDR1 LNHDA, CDR2 SQIVND (reference sequence). This CDR3 has 14 residues. DNA for the CDR3: TGTGCCAGTAGTGGACAGGGGTACACCGGGGAGCTGTTTTTT. As protein: CASSGQGYTGELFF.

Written as DNA, the CDR3 is TGTGCCAGCAGACCTAGCGGGAATAGGGGTGAGCAGTTCTTC. Translated, it gives CASRPSGNRGEQFF. The chain carries TRBV6-4 and TRBJ2-1; 9 bases line up with TRBD2. Germline V gene sequence: CDR1 MRHNA, CDR2 SNTAGT. The length of the CDR3 is 14 residues. The V gene end was trimmed by 6 bases and the J gene end by 9 bases; junction bases not matched to a gene: 9.

The chain uses TRBV29-1 and TRBJ2-3; 7 positions match TRBD1. From germline, CDR1 is SQVTM and CDR2 ANQGSEA. The CDR3 sequence is 14 residues long. V lost 7 bases and J lost 2; bases outside the gene matches: 9. The CDR3 coding sequence is TGCAGCGCGGGAACGGGACAGTCCACAGATACGCAGTATTTT. This codes for CSAGTGQSTDTQYF.

This clone came up once. V and J are TRBV10-3 and TRBJ2-3, with a tentative D call TRBD2 (6 bases). There are 14 residues in the CDR3. CDR1 is ENHRY, CDR2 SYGVKD, per germline. The V end lost 10 bases, the J end lost 2 bases, and 16 bases lay between the germline ends. The CDR3 is CATSPRGLTDTQYF. CDR3 DNA: TGTGCCACCAGCCCGCGGGGTCTCACAGATACGCAGTATTTT.

V gene TRBV5-1 combines with J gene TRBJ2-1; 11 bases map to TRBD2. V was pared by 4 bases and J by 0 bases, with 0 bases of the junction left unmatched. The CDR3 runs to 15 residues. CDR1 and CDR2 (germline): SGHRS, YFSETQ. In DNA, the CDR3 is TGCGCCAGCAGCGGACTAGCGGGCTCCTACAATGAGCAGTTCTTC. Its protein product is CASSGLAGSYNEQFF. Drawing the rest from reference TRBV5-1 and TRBJ2-1, the complete variable domain is KAGVTQTPRYLIKTRGQQVTLSCSPISGHRSVSWYQQTPGQGLQFLFEYFSETQRNKGNFPGRFSGRQFSNSRSEMNVSTLELGDSALYLCASSGLAGSYNEQFFGPGTRLTVL.

This clone was observed a single time. The rearrangement uses TRBV7-9 and TRBJ1-5; the D gene is possibly TRBD1 (6 bases). The germline CDR1 and CDR2 sequences are SEHNR and FQNEAQ (reference sequence). Trimming pared 5 bases from V and 0 bases from J, leaving 17 bases between. There are 17 residues in the CDR3. CDR3 sequence reads: CASSTSLTGYSNQPQHF. The CDR3 DNA follows: TGTGCCAGCAGCACTTCCCTTACAGGGTATAGCAATCAGCCCCAGCATTTT.

V is TRBV11-2 and J is TRBJ2-1; D is perhaps TRBD2 (6 bases). CDR1 and CDR2 from the germline V gene are SGHAT and FQNNGV. V gave up 1 base and J gave up 4 bases, with 14 bases separating them. CDR3 length equals 16 residues. The chain's CDR3 is CASSLAGRRVYNEQFF. The DNA for the CDR3 is TGTGCCAGCAGCTTAGCCGGCCGGAGGGTGTACAATGAGCAGTTCTTC.

The chain combines TRBV7-5 with TRBJ1-5; TRBD1 is the table's D call, not checked against the DNA. TRBV7-5 is an annotated pseudogene. CDR3 length: 16 amino acids. The CDR3, as DNA: TGTGTCAGAAGCAGGACAGGGTCTAATAGCAATCAGCCCCAGCATTTT. Translating gives CVRSRTGSNSNQPQHF.

The chain has TRBV28 and TRBJ2-3; TRBD2 aligns across 9 bases. The ends lost 2 bases at V and 2 bases at J; junction bases unmatched: 14. CDR3 length equals 19 residues. Looked up from germline, CDR1 is MDHEN and CDR2 is SYDVKM. CDR3 loop: CASSLNHLFLAGFTDTQYF. CDR3 bases: TGTGCCAGCAGTTTAAACCACCTATTCCTAGCGGGGTTCACAGATACGCAGTATTTT.

This clone has a handful of counts. This rearrangement joins TRBV30 to TRBJ1-4; D gene unclear. Between the trimmed V and J ends, which lost 3 bases and 10 bases, there was a span of 9 bases. The CDR3 length is 11 residues. Looked up from germline, CDR1 is GTSNPN and CDR2 is SVGIG (reference sequence). The CDR3 sequence is CAWRNYGKLFF. The CDR3 region has the DNA TGTGCCTGGAGAAATTACGGAAAACTGTTTTTT.

DNA for the CDR3: TGTGCCAGCAGTTACCAGGGACTAGCGCCCCAAGAGACCCAGTACTTC. Translation: CASSYQGLAPQETQYF. J is TRBJ2-5 and V is TRBV6-5, with TRBD2 matching 10 bases. CDR1 MNHEY and CDR2 SVGAGI come from the germline V gene. The CDR3 is made up of 16 amino acids. With 2 bases clipped from V and 1 base from J, the junction kept 4 bases outside the gene matches.

This rearrangement joins TRBV9 to TRBJ2-1; TRBD2 aligns across 9 bases. The germline CDR1 and CDR2 sequences are SGDLS and YYNGEE. With 0 bases clipped from V and 5 bases from J, the junction kept 6 bases outside the gene matches. CDR3 size: 16 residues. In DNA, the CDR3 is TGTGCCAGCAGCGTAGTTTCTAGCGGGATACACAATGAGCAGTTCTTC. Its protein is CASSVVSSGIHNEQFF.

The CDR3 spells CASSERTSGRVYNEQFF. As DNA, the CDR3 is TGTGCCAGCAGCGAACGGACTAGCGGGAGGGTCTACAATGAGCAGTTCTTC. The chain recombines TRBV7-2 with TRBJ2-1; 15 nucleotides align to TRBD2. The trim removed 5 bases at V and 3 bases at J, leaving 5 bases unmatched. The CDR3 totals 17 residues. CDR1 is SGHTA, CDR2 FQGNSA, per germline.

The chain employs TRBV10-3 and TRBJ1-2; TRBD1 might be the D (5 bases). Trimming removed 2 bases at V and 4 bases at J, with 17 bases between. This CDR3 comprises 16 residues. The germline V gene encodes CDR1 ENHRY and CDR2 SYGVKD. The CDR3 bases are TGTGCCATCAGTGAGACCGCTCAGGGCCCCCTCTATGGCTACACCTTC. Translated: CAISETAQGPLYGYTF.

The CDR3 DNA follows: TGCGCCAGCAGGCTAGCGGGAGTCACAGATACGCAGTATTTT. It is translated as CASRLAGVTDTQYF. The chain carries TRBV5-1 and TRBJ2-3, with 10 bases fitting TRBD2. Per germline, CDR1 SGHRS and CDR2 YFSETQ. This CDR3 spans 14 amino acids. The V segment lost 5 bases and the J segment 2 bases; nucleotides outside the gene matches: 2.

This rearrangement joins TRBV5-1 to TRBJ2-7; 8 bases line up with TRBD1. The CDR3 loop spans 17 amino acids. Germline V gene sequence: CDR1 SGHRS, CDR2 YFSETQ. The ends lost 2 bases at V and 1 base at J; junction bases unmatched: 11. This CDR3 reads CASSLSPGTGPSYEQYF. CDR3 DNA sequence: TGCGCCAGCAGCTTAAGCCCCGGGACAGGTCCTTCCTACGAGCAGTACTTC.

The chain joins TRBV5-4 to TRBJ2-2, with a possible D match to TRBD2 (5 bases). The germline CDR1 and CDR2 sequences are SGHNT and YYREEE (reference sequence). Trimming removed 0 bases from V and 1 base from J, with 13 bases in between. This CDR3 spans 17 amino acids. The CDR3 is CASSLGPGKGNTGELFF. CDR3 DNA sequence: TGTGCCAGCAGCTTGGGTCCCGGGAAGGGGAACACCGGGGAGCTGTTTTTT.

Turning to this clone: A much more abundant neighbour one base away suggests this may be a read error. This rearrangement joins TRBV5-1 to TRBJ1-2; tentatively, D is TRBD1 (5 bases). CDR3 length equals 12 residues. Germline assignment: CDR1 SGHRS and CDR2 YFSETQ. The CDR3 loop is CASRNSGDGYIF. The CDR3 coding sequence is TGCGCCAGCAGAAATAGCGGGGACGGCTACATCTTC. Together with reference TRBV5-1 and TRBJ1-2, the CDR3 gives the full variable domain: KAGVTQTPRYLIKTRGQQVTLSCSPISGHRSVSWYQQTPGQGLQFLFEYFSETQRNKGNFPGRFSGRQFSNSRSEMNVSTLELGDSALYLCASRNSGDGYIFGSGTRLTVV.

This clone was counted a single time. This rearrangement joins TRBV6-5 to TRBJ2-7; unclear D gene. V gave up 8 bases and J gave up 0 bases, with 5 bases separating them. The germline V gene encodes CDR1 MNHEY and CDR2 SVGAGI. CDR3 length: 11 residues. CDR3 bases: TGTGCCAGCGCTACCTCCTACGAGCAGTACTTC. Encoded protein: CASATSYEQYF.